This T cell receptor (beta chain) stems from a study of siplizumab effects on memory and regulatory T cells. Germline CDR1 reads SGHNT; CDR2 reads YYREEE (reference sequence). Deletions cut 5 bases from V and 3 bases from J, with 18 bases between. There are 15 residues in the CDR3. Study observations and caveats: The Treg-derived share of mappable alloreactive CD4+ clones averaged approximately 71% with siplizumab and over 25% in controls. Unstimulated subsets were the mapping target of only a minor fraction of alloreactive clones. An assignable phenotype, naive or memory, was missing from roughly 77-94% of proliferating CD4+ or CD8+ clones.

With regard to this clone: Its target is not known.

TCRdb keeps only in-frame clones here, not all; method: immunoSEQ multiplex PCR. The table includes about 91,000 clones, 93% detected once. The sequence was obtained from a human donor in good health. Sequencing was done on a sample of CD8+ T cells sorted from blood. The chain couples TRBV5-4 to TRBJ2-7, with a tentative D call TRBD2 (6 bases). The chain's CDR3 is CASRAEVAANYEQYF. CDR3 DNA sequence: TGTGCCAGCAGAGCGGAGGTAGCGGCAAACTACGAGCAGTACTTC. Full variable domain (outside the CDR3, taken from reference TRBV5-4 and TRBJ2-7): ETGVTQSPTHLIKTRGQQVTLRCSSQSGHNTVSWYQQALGQGPQFIFQYYREEENGRGNFPPRFSGLQFPNYSSELNVNALELDDSALYLCASRAEVAANYEQYFGPGTRLTVT.